This T cell receptor beta chain was recorded in a study of blood T cell repertoires in COVID-19. At the level of the study: T cells, B-cell-depleted T cells, or PBMCs supplied cDNA or gDNA.

This CDR3 contains 17 residues. CDR1 and CDR2 from the germline V gene are SGHRS and YFSETQ. V lost 0 bases and J 5 bases, leaving 18 bases between the germline ends. Source study methods: Counts of nucleated cells, estimated from reference gene primer amplification, were obtained. Using immunoSEQ multiplex PCR, the repertoire was profiled, and TCRdb retains in-frame clones only, with some absent. V, J and clone size reflect that table, while D and trimming were determined from the DNA. The profile shows around 50,000 clones, approximately 78% of them singletons. The age range of participants was about 18 to 95 years, with residence in under 30 US areas. Participant-reported clinical history was the basis for cohort assignment.

V and J are TRBV5-1 and TRBJ2-1, with D tentatively TRBD2 (6 bases). The receptor's source is a woman aged 45-65 years with acute COVID-19. Sequencing input: PBMCs or T cells enriched from blood (not recorded which). The CDR3 loop reads CASSLARAGWGDNEQFF. CDR3 sequence (DNA): TGCGCCAGCAGCTTGGCAAGGGCGGGATGGGGGGACAATGAGCAGTTCTTC.